A selection of T cell receptor beta chains follows, all from one sample in a study of cytomegalovirus exposure and HLA in healthy donors. TCRdb's table, derived via immunoSEQ multiplex PCR, lists solely in-frame clones and lacks some. Here the sample spans 95,000 to 150,000 clones, roughly four fifths being singletons. The sequenced sample was PBMCs. These receptors originate from a woman in her thirties in good health and CMV-seropositive. CDR3s include the opening cysteine and the closing phenylalanine or tryptophan. Fields, in order: J gene, clone size, V gene, D gene, CDR3 protein, CDR3 DNA. A D gene is named only where the DNA matches it firmly. Clone size appears in some rows only: once, few, many, or a class for an expanded clone.

TRBJ2-2	.	TRBV2	TRBD2	CASTSSGGTGELFF	TGTGCCAGCACCTCTTCGGGGGGCACCGGGGAGCTGTTTTTT
TRBJ2-2	.	TRBV6-1	TRBD2	CASNQGGGGTGELFF	TGTGCCAGCAACCAAGGCGGGGGGGGCACCGGGGAGCTGTTTTTT
TRBJ1-6	.	TRBV14	.	CASSPGVGNSPLHF	TGTGCCAGCAGTCCAGGGGTAGGTAATTCACCCCTCCACTTT
TRBJ2-5	.	TRBV19	.	CASSPQGGAGETQYF	TGTGCCAGTAGTCCCCAGGGGGGCGCGGGGGAGACCCAGTACTTC
TRBJ2-2	.	TRBV9	TRBD1	CASSARRTGSQPGELFF	TGTGCCAGCAGCGCCCGACGGACAGGGTCTCAACCCGGGGAGCTGTTTTTT
TRBJ2-7	.	TRBV4-2	TRBD2	CASSQRTTRTSGGTYEQYF	TGTGCCAGCAGCCAAAGGACTACTAGGACTAGCGGGGGCACCTACGAGCAGTACTTC
TRBJ2-6	.	TRBV2	.	CASSVDYTGANVLTF	TGTGCCAGCAGTGTTGACTATACTGGGGCCAACGTCCTGACTTTC
TRBJ2-7	.	TRBV28	.	CASSFQRGQLSGQYF	TGTGCCAGCAGTTTCCAAAGAGGACAGTTGTCGGGGCAGTACTTC
TRBJ1-5	.	TRBV6-1	.	CASSFDTNQPQHF	TGTGCCAGCAGTTTCGACACTAATCAGCCCCAGCATTTT
TRBJ2-1	.	TRBV7-6	.	CASSQVGNEQFF	TGTGCCAGCAGCCAGGTGGGCAATGAGCAGTTCTTC
TRBJ2-5	few	TRBV7-6	TRBD1	CASSSSRGQETQYF	TGTGCCAGCAGCTCCTCTAGGGGGCAGGAGACCCAGTACTTC
TRBJ2-5	.	TRBV5-1	TRBD1	CASSPGQGETQYF	TGCGCCAGCAGCCCCGGACAGGGAGAGACCCAGTACTTC
TRBJ1-2	.	TRBV7-9	.	CASSFTGGGYGYTF	TGTGCCAGCAGCTTTACGGGTGGAGGGTATGGCTACACCTTC
TRBJ1-3	.	TRBV10-3	.	CAITAGPSNTIYF	TGTGCCATCACCGCAGGGCCCTCTAACACCATATATTTT
TRBJ2-7	.	TRBV4-3	TRBD2	CASSQEDGRLADPYEQYF	TGCGCCAGCAGCCAAGAAGATGGGCGGCTAGCGGATCCCTACGAGCAGTACTTC
TRBJ2-5	.	TRBV5-1	.	CASSLGGDVLRETQYF	TGCGCCAGCAGCTTGGGGGGGGACGTTTTGAGAGAGACCCAGTACTTC
TRBJ1-6	.	TRBV19	.	CASSIDRISPLHF	TGTGCCAGTAGTATAGATCGTATTTCACCCCTCCACTTT
TRBJ2-7	.	TRBV5-1	.	CASSLGLDTTEQYF	TGCGCCAGCAGCTTGGGCTTGGACACGACCGAGCAGTACTTC
TRBJ2-3	.	TRBV5-6	.	CASSLGVAALHTQYF	TGTGCCAGCAGTCTGGGAGTAGCGGCCCTACATACGCAGTATTTT
TRBJ1-5	.	TRBV10-3	TRBD1	CAISEGDRDQPQHF	TGTGCCATCAGTGAGGGGGACAGGGATCAGCCCCAGCATTTT
TRBJ1-1	.	TRBV15	.	CATSSPAGNTEAFF	TGTGCCACCAGCAGCCCGGCAGGGAACACTGAAGCTTTCTTT
TRBJ2-3	few	TRBV6-5	TRBD2	CASSYSGTSYDTQYF	TGTGCCAGCAGTTACTCGGGGACTAGCTATGATACGCAGTATTTT
TRBJ2-1	.	TRBV27	TRBD2	CASSLGTSGVREQFF	TGTGCCAGCAGTTTAGGGACTAGCGGGGTCCGCGAGCAGTTCTTC
TRBJ1-2	once	TRBV27	.	CASSLGVPNYGYTF	TGTGCCAGCAGTTTAGGAGTTCCTAACTATGGCTACACCTTC
TRBJ2-5	.	TRBV2	.	CASMPGAVSDQYF	TGTGCCAGCATGCCGGGAGCCGTGTCCGACCAGTACTTC
TRBJ2-3	.	TRBV5-4	TRBD2	CASSSGLGADTQYF	TGTGCCAGCAGCTCCGGACTAGGCGCAGATACGCAGTATTTT
TRBJ1-6	.	TRBV7-9	TRBD1	CASSKTGDSPLHF	TGTGCCAGCAGCAAAACAGGGGATTCACCCCTCCACTTT
TRBJ2-2	.	TRBV5-1	.	CASQAGRNTGELFF	TGCGCCAGCCAGGCCGGGAGAAACACCGGGGAGCTGTTTTTT
TRBJ2-3	.	TRBV7-3	TRBD2	CASSPGTSGTDTQYF	TGTGCCAGCAGCCCCGGGACTAGCGGCACAGATACGCAGTATTTT
TRBJ2-3	.	TRBV11-1	.	CASRLSGGANTDTQYF	TGTGCCAGCCGGCTTAGCGGCGGGGCGAACACAGATACGCAGTATTTT
TRBJ2-7	few	TRBV7-9	.	CASSSPLSPTYEQYF	TGTGCCAGCAGTTCTCCCCTGAGTCCAACCTACGAGCAGTACTTC
TRBJ1-3	.	TRBV4-3	.	CASSQVGAAGNTIYF	TGCGCCAGCAGCCAAGTAGGGGCCGCTGGAAACACCATATATTTT
TRBJ2-5	once	TRBV5-4	.	CASSFNGGGEETQYF	TGTGCCAGCAGCTTCAACGGCGGCGGGGAAGAGACCCAGTACTTC
TRBJ2-3	.	TRBV28	.	CASSQVGQSTDTQYF	TGTGCCAGCAGTCAGGTAGGACAGTCCACAGATACGCAGTATTTT
TRBJ2-2	.	TRBV5-1	.	CASSLDISAAGELFF	TGCGCCAGCAGCTTGGATATATCGGCGGCCGGGGAGCTGTTTTTT
TRBJ2-7	.	TRBV4-3	TRBD2	CASSQEDGRLADPYEQYF	TGCGCCAGCAGCCAAGAAGATGGGCGGCTAGCGGATCCCTACGAGCAGTACTTC
TRBJ1-1	.	TRBV5-1	TRBD1	CASSVRQGVNTEAFF	TGCGCCAGCAGCGTACGACAGGGCGTGAACACTGAAGCTTTCTTT
TRBJ1-1	.	TRBV11-2	.	CASSLEVSLVTEAFF	TGTGCCAGCAGCTTAGAGGTCTCACTTGTCACTGAAGCTTTCTTT
TRBJ2-7	.	TRBV5-1	TRBD2	CASSGDGGSVEQYF	TGCGCCAGCAGCGGGGACGGGGGGAGCGTCGAGCAGTACTTC
TRBJ2-7	.	TRBV4-2	TRBD2	CASSPSSGGVYEQYF	TGTGCCAGCAGCCCCTCTAGCGGGGGAGTATACGAGCAGTACTTC
TRBJ2-7	.	TRBV19	.	CASSTVDGGYEQYF	TGTGCCAGTAGTACAGTGGACGGAGGCTACGAGCAGTACTTC